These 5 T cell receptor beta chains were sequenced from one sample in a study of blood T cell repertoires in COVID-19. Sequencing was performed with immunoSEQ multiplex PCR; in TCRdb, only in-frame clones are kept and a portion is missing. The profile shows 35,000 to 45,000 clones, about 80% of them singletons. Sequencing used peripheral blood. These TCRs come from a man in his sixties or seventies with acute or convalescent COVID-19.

Here the CDR3 DNA reads TGTGCCAGCAGTGAAAGGGCAGGGGATCAGCCCCAGCATTTT. Protein: CASSERAGDQPQHF. The V gene is TRBV2, the J gene TRBJ1-5; D may be TRBD1 (6 bases). This CDR3 has 14 residues. Trimming took 2 bases from V and 5 from J, leaving 10 bases between them. From germline, CDR1 is SNHLY and CDR2 FYNNEI.

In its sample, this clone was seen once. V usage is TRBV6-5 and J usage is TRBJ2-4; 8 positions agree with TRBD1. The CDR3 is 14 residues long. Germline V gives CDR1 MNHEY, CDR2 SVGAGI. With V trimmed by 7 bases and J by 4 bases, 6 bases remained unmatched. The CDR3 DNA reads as TGTGCCAGCAAAGGTCGGACAGGGAAAAACATTCAGTACTTC. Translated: CASKGRTGKNIQYF.

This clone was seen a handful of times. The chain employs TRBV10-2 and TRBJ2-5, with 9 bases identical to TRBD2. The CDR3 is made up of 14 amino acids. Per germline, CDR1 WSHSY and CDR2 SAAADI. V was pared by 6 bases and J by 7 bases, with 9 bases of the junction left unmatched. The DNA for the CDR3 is TGCGCCAGCAGGACTAGCGGCCCCCAGGGGACCCAGTACTTC. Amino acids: CASRTSGPQGTQYF.

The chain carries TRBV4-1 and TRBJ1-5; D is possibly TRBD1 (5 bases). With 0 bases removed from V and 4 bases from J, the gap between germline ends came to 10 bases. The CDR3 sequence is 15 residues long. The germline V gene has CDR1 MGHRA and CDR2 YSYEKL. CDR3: CASSQEYDRNQPQHF. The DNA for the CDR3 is TGCGCCAGCAGCCAAGAGTACGACAGAAATCAGCCCCAGCATTTT.

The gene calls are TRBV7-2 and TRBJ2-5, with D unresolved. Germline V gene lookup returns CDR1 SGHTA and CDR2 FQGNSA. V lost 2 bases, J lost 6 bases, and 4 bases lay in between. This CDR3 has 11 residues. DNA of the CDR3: TGTGCCAGCAGCTTACCTAAGACCCAGTACTTC. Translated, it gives CASSLPKTQYF.